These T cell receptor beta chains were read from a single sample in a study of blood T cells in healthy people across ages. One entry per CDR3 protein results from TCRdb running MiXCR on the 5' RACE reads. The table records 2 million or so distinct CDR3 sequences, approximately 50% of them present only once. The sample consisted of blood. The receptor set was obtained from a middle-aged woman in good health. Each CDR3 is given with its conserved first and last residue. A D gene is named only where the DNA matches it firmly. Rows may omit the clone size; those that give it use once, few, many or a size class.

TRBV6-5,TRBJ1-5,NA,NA,CASSYAGGVGQPQHF,TGTGCCAGCAGTTACGCCGGGGGGGTTGGACAGCCCCAGCATTTT
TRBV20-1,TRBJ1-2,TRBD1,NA,CSASQGVAYGYTF,TGCAGTGCTAGTCAGGGGGTCGCCTATGGCTACACCTTC
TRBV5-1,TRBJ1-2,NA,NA,CASSSFSGREDGYTF,TGCGCCAGCAGCTCTTTTTCGGGAAGGGAAGACGGCTACACCTTC
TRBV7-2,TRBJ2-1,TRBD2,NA,CASSLGNLAGTNNEQFF,TGTGCCAGCAGCTTGGGTAACCTAGCGGGGACGAACAATGAGCAGTTCTTC
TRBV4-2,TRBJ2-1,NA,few,CASSQGLGGDYNEQFF,TGTGCCAGCAGCCAAGGTCTTGGCGGGGATTACAATGAGCAGTTCTTC
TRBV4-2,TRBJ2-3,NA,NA,CASSQEEGTVTDTQYF,TGTGCCAGCAGCCAAGAAGAGGGGACTGTCACAGATACGCAGTATTTT
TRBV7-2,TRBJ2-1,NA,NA,CASSLDGQETQFF,TGTGCCAGCAGCTTAGACGGACAAGAGACCCAGTTCTTC
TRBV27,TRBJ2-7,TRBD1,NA,CASSYTLQGAHYEQYF,TGTGCCAGCAGCTATACCCTACAGGGGGCACACTACGAGCAGTACTTC
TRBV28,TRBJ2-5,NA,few,CASRSWKAAIGETQYF,TGTGCCAGCAGGTCTTGGAAGGCAGCCATCGGGGAGACCCAGTACTTC
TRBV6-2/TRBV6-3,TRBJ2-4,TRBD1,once,CASSYSGQQNIQYF,TGTGCCAGCAGTTACTCGGGACAGCAAAACATTCAGTACTTC
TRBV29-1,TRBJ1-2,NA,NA,CSVERGVGPGETGNYGYTF,TGCAGCGTTGAACGGGGAGTGGGACCGGGGGAGACAGGAAACTATGGCTACACCTTC
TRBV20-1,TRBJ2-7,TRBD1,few,CSAPLETGKNEQYF,TGCAGTGCCCCACTCGAGACAGGGAAAAACGAGCAGTACTTC
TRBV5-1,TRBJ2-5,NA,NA,CATRVAVNQETQYF,TGCGCCACCAGGGTAGCGGTGAACCAAGAGACCCAGTACTTC
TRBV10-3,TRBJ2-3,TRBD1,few,CAISDTGADTQYF,TGTGCCATCAGTGACACAGGGGCAGATACGCAGTATTTT
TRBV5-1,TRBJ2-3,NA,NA,CASSVAGAGTDTQYF,TGCGCCAGCAGCGTAGCCGGAGCTGGGACAGATACGCAGTATTTT
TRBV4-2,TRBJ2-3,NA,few,CASSPSQGLGGTDTQYF,TGTGCCAGCAGCCCCTCGCAGGGGTTGGGTGGAACAGATACGCAGTATTTT
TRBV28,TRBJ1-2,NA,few,CASSLTRVGNYGYTF,TGTGCCAGCAGTTTAACTCGTGTGGGAAACTATGGCTACACCTTC